The 26 T cell receptor beta chains below were found in one sample sequenced in a study of early T cells in non-severe SARS-CoV-2 infection listed by TCRdb under 2021. The receptor library was made with 5' RACE. For sequencing, a NextSeq 500 was employed. The public reads were reprocessed in TCRdb via fastp at Q25 and MiXCR, keeping in-frame beta chains. Every distinct CDR3 protein forms one entry, paired with its most common genes and DNA. This sample gives approximately 52,000 distinct CDR3 sequences in total; approximately 8% of them show up just once. The leading ten clones occupy around 9.4% of the sample. Sequenced sample: whole blood. The receptors here all came from an adult who was a healthcare worker with PCR-confirmed SARS-CoV-2 infection or an uninfected control (not recorded which).

This clonotype was recorded many times. The V and J genes are TRBV29-1 and TRBJ1-1; tentative D call: TRBD1 (6 bases). The CDR3 spans 11 residues. Trimming took off 3 bases at V and 4 bases at J, with 6 bases between the two ends. Germline lookup yields CDR1 SQVTM and CDR2 ANQGSEA. The CDR3 sequence is CSVEGATEAFF. In nucleotides, the CDR3 is TGCAGCGTTGAGGGGGCCACTGAAGCTTTCTTT.

In its sample, this clonotype was seen many times. J is TRBJ2-5 and V is TRBV6-6; D gene unclear. Trimming took off 7 bases at V and 2 bases at J, with 8 bases between the two ends. Germline values: CDR1 MNHNY, CDR2 SVGAGI (reference sequence). This CDR3 comprises 12 residues. The CDR3 DNA follows: TGTGCCAGCACGTGGAGTCAAGAGACCCAGTACTTC. This encodes CASTWSQETQYF.

This clonotype was counted between two and nine times. This chain joins TRBV12-3 or TRBV12-4 and TRBJ1-3; tentative D call: TRBD1 (6 bases). V was pared by 6 bases and J by 0 bases, with 12 bases between. The CDR3 totals 15 residues. CDR3 in DNA: TGTGCCAGCAGCTCACCAGGGGACTCTGGAAACACCATATATTTT. Translating gives CASSSPGDSGNTIYF.

This clonotype was recorded a few times. V is TRBV27 and J is TRBJ1-1; possibly TRBD1 for D (5 bases). The CDR3 is 15 amino acids. V was trimmed by 2 bases and J by 1 base, leaving 11 bases between them. CDR1 and CDR2 (germline): MNHEY, SMNVEV (reference sequence). The CDR3 DNA reads as TGTGCCAGCAGTTTACAGGGAGGACCGAACACTGAAGCTTTCTTT. This encodes CASSLQGGPNTEAFF.

The sample holds many counts of this clonotype. The genes are TRBV12-3 or TRBV12-4 and TRBJ2-2; 11 nucleotides agree with TRBD2. V was clipped by 3 bases and J by 4 bases; unmatched bases: 1. The CDR3 is 15 amino acids. CDR3 protein: CASSFSGRATGELFF. The CDR3 nucleotides read TGTGCCAGCAGTTTTAGCGGGAGGGCCACCGGGGAGCTGTTTTTT.

At least ten counts were recorded for this clonotype. The V and J genes are TRBV11-2 and TRBJ2-5; no clear D gene. Germline lookup yields CDR1 SGHAT and CDR2 FQNNGV. Trimming stripped 3 bases from V and 2 bases from J, with 7 bases between. This CDR3 has 13 residues. CDR3 protein: CASSFPRQETQYF. In nucleotides, the CDR3 is TGTGCCAGCAGCTTCCCCAGACAAGAGACCCAGTACTTC.

There are a few counts of this clonotype. This chain uses TRBV6-1 with TRBJ2-1; no clear D. Germline V lookup: CDR1 MNHNS, CDR2 SASEGT. V lost 2 bases to trimming and J lost 3 bases, with 8 bases between them. This CDR3 spans 14 amino acids. The CDR3 reads CASSELGLYNEQFF. The CDR3 DNA reads TGTGCCAGCAGTGAATTGGGCCTCTACAATGAGCAGTTCTTC.

This clonotype was counted between two and nine times. The V gene is TRBV12-3 or TRBV12-4, the J gene TRBJ1-1; D is ambiguous. CDR3 length: 10 amino acids. The ends were cut back, 4 bases at V and 7 bases at J, with 4 bases in the middle. The CDR3 DNA follows: TGTGCCAGCAGTTCAGGTGAAGCTTTCTTT. Amino acid sequence: CASSSGEAFF.

This clonotype was observed a few times. The V call is TRBV6-2 or TRBV6-3, the J call TRBJ2-7, with a possible D match to TRBD1 (5 bases). CDR1 and CDR2 from the germline V gene are MNHEY and SVGEGT. The CDR3 is made up of 13 amino acids. V lost 7 bases and J 0 bases, leaving 10 bases between the germline ends. The CDR3 bases are TGTGCCAGCAATGCAGACAGCTCCTACGAGCAGTACTTC. As protein: CASNADSSYEQYF.

Ten or more counts support this clonotype. The chain has TRBV21-1 and TRBJ1-3; TRBD1 reflects the table's D call only, with no check against the DNA. TRBV21-1 is a documented pseudogene. The CDR3 consists of 16 residues. Here the CDR3 reads CASIRDRGDSGNTIYF. The CDR3 nucleotides read TGTGCCAGCATCCGGGACAGGGGCGACTCTGGAAACACCATATATTTT.

This clonotype came up a few times. This chain connects TRBV6-2 or TRBV6-3 to TRBJ2-7; D is unresolved. The length of the CDR3 is 12 residues. V lost 6 bases to trimming and J lost 3 bases, with 9 bases between them. From germline, CDR1 is MNHEY and CDR2 SVGEGT. CDR3 protein: CASRSGDYEQYF. In nucleotides, the CDR3 is TGTGCCAGCAGGTCCGGAGACTACGAGCAGTACTTC.

This clonotype was picked up many times. The J gene is TRBJ1-6, the V gene TRBV12-3 or TRBV12-4; TRBD1 matches at 7 bases. The junction had 19 bases not matched to a gene; V was cut back by 5 bases and J by 9 bases. The CDR3 is 18 amino acids. The CDR3 here is CASSPKETGAVRVSPLHF. The CDR3 DNA reads TGTGCCAGCAGTCCGAAAGAAACAGGGGCAGTAAGAGTTTCACCCCTCCACTTT.

This chain uses TRBV4-2 with TRBJ2-2, with a tentative D call TRBD1 (6 bases). Trimming shortened V by 2 bases and J by 6 bases, and 10 bases separated the two germline ends. The V gene's germline CDR1 is LGHNA and CDR2 YNFKEQ. The CDR3 has 14 residues. The CDR3 bases are TGTGCCAGCAGCCAAAGGAAGGGGGCCGGGGAGCTGTTTTTT. It specifies CASSQRKGAGELFF.

This clonotype was counted ten times or more. The chain joins TRBV6-5 to TRBJ1-2, with D hard to call. Germline CDR1 MNHEY, CDR2 SVGAGI. The CDR3 is made up of 16 amino acids. Between the trimmed V and J ends, which lost 0 bases and 5 bases, there was a span of 16 bases. CDR3: CASSYSRLAVGYGYTF. CDR3 sequence (DNA): TGTGCCAGCAGTTACTCGAGACTGGCGGTAGGGTATGGCTACACCTTC.

Note on this clonotype: This may be a read error, as it is one base from a much larger clone. V gene TRBV28 combines with J gene TRBJ2-7, with 12 bases identical to TRBD2. CDR1 is MDHEN, CDR2 SYDVKM, per germline. The CDR3 runs 14 residues. For the CDR3, the DNA is TGTGTCAGCAGACTAGCGGGAGTGTCTTACGAGCAGTACTTC. Its protein product is CVSRLAGVSYEQYF.

This clonotype was picked up many times. This chain uses TRBV7-9 with TRBJ1-1, with D possibly TRBD1 on 5 matching bases. This CDR3 is 14 amino acids long. Germline loops: CDR1 SEHNR, CDR2 FQNEAQ (reference sequence). The germline V and J ends were trimmed by 2 bases and 4 bases, with 11 bases remaining between them. The CDR3 loop is CASSLTQGATEAFF. The CDR3 DNA is TGTGCCAGCAGCTTAACGCAGGGAGCCACTGAAGCTTTCTTT.

The rearrangement joins TRBV4-1 to TRBJ2-1, with 14 bases matching TRBD2. Germline V lookup: CDR1 MGHRA, CDR2 YSYEKL. Losses at the gene ends were 3 bases for V and 9 bases for J; bases not matched to a gene: 13. This CDR3 comprises 18 residues. The chain's CDR3 is CASSQARLAGGPVGEQFF. The CDR3 DNA sequence: TGCGCCAGCAGCCAGGCTAGACTAGCGGGGGGGCCGGTGGGTGAGCAGTTCTTC.

This chain links TRBV20-1 with TRBJ2-3, with D perhaps TRBD2 (6 bases). The germline gives CDR1 DFQATT, CDR2 SNEGSKA (reference sequence). There are 17 residues in the CDR3. The V end lost 3 bases, the J end lost 7 bases, and 26 bases lay between the germline ends. The CDR3, as DNA: TGCAGTGCTAGCGCACTATATGGGGCGGGAAGTCAAAATACGCAGTATTTT. This encodes CSASALYGAGSQNTQYF.

This clonotype has a count of ten or more. The chain recombines TRBV24-1 with TRBJ1-5, with TRBD1 as a possible D gene (6 bases). The CDR3 consists of 14 residues. The germline V and J ends were trimmed by 5 bases and 4 bases, with 11 bases remaining between them. Germline CDR1 KGHDR, CDR2 SFDVKD. CDR3 nucleotides: TGTGCCACCAGTGGGGGGCAGTATAATCAGCCCCAGCATTTT. Its translation is CATSGGQYNQPQHF.

This clonotype occurred many times. CDR3 region: CASKDRGPVGNQPQHF. The CDR3 region has the DNA TGTGCCAGCAAGGACAGGGGACCGGTCGGCAATCAGCCCCAGCATTTT. The gene calls are TRBV19 and TRBJ1-5; 9 bases match TRBD1. V gave up 9 bases and J gave up 2 bases; unmatched junction bases: 11. The CDR3 extends over 16 amino acids. Germline V gene sequence: CDR1 LNHDA, CDR2 SQIVND (reference sequence).

The rearrangement links TRBV19 to TRBJ2-7; D might be TRBD1 (6 bases). This CDR3 region has 13 residues. V was shortened by 9 bases and J by 6 bases, with 18 bases between the two germline ends. Germline V gives CDR1 LNHDA, CDR2 SQIVND (reference sequence). In DNA, the CDR3 is TGTGCCAGAGTCTGCAGGGGCAGAAGCGAGCAGTACTTC. Protein: CARVCRGRSEQYF.

This clonotype was detected many times. This chain joins TRBV20-1 and TRBJ1-5; D might be TRBD1 (5 bases). In germline, CDR1 is DFQATT, CDR2 SNEGSKA (reference sequence). V gave up 1 base and J gave up 0 bases, with 10 bases separating them. This CDR3 has 15 amino acids. The CDR3 DNA sequence: TGCAGTGCTAGAGTCGGGACGTATAGCAATCAGCCCCAGCATTTT. Amino acids: CSARVGTYSNQPQHF.

This clonotype was seen a few times. The chain carries TRBV11-2 and TRBJ2-1, with a tentative D call TRBD1 (5 bases). Per the germline V gene, CDR1 is SGHAT and CDR2 is FQNNGV. There are 16 residues in the CDR3. V lost 5 bases, J lost 1 base, and 15 bases lay in between. The CDR3 reads CASSQVSRQSYNEQFF. The CDR3 DNA follows: TGTGCCAGCAGCCAAGTAAGCAGACAGTCCTACAATGAGCAGTTCTTC. The full variable domain, completed using reference TRBV11-2 and TRBJ2-1, is EAGVAQSPRYKIIEKRQSVAFWCNPISGHATLYWYQQILGQGPKLLIQFQNNGVVDDSQLPKDRFSAERLKGVDSTLKIQPAKLEDSAVYLCASSQVSRQSYNEQFFGPGTRLTVL.

This clonotype was detected a few times. This chain links TRBV7-2 with TRBJ2-1, with D possibly matching TRBD2 (6 bases). The CDR3 loop spans 13 amino acids. Trimming stripped 2 bases from V and 7 bases from J, with 9 bases between. Germline-derived CDR1 and CDR2 are SGHTA and FQGNSA. The chain's CDR3 is CASSLTSLNEQFF. The CDR3 bases are TGTGCCAGCAGCTTAACTAGCTTGAATGAGCAGTTCTTC.

V and J are TRBV10-3 and TRBJ1-1, with a possible D match to TRBD1 (5 bases). Germline assignment: CDR1 ENHRY and CDR2 SYGVKD. The CDR3 length is 12 residues. Trimming cost V 10 bases and J 4 bases, with 13 bases left between them. CDR3 DNA: TGTGCCAGCGGATCAGGGAGCACTGAAGCTTTCTTT. Translation gives CASGSGSTEAFF.

This clonotype was seen repeatedly, ten times or more. A read error may produce the germline difference seen at one junction end. This rearrangement joins TRBV25-1 to TRBJ1-2; 8 bases line up with TRBD1. The germline gives CDR1 MGHDK, CDR2 SYGVNS. This CDR3 spans 15 amino acids. The CDR3 nucleotides read TGTGCCAGCAGTGACGTGGACAGGGCCAGCTATCGCTACACCTTC. This translates into CASSDVDRASYRYTF.